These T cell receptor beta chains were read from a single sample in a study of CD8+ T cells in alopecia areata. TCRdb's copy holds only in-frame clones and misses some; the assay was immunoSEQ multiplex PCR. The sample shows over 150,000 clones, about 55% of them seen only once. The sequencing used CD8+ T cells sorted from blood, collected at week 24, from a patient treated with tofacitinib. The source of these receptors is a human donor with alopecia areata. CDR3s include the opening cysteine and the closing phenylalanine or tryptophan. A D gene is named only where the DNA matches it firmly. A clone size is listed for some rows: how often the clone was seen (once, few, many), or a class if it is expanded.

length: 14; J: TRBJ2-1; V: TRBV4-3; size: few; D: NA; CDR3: CASSQDLNGNEQFF; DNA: TGCGCCAGCAGCCAAGACTTAAATGGCAATGAGCAGTTCTTC
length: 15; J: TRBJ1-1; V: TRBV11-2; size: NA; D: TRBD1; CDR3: CASSPWTGGRLEAFF; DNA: TGTGCCAGCAGCCCATGGACAGGGGGCCGACTTGAAGCTTTCTTT
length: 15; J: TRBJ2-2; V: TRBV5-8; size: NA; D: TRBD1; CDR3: CASSLMTGGTGELFF; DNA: TGTGCCAGCAGCCTGATGACAGGGGGAACCGGGGAGCTGTTTTTT
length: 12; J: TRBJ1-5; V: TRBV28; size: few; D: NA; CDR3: CASSLFDQPQHF; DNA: TGTGCCAGCAGCCTTTTTGATCAGCCCCAGCATTTT
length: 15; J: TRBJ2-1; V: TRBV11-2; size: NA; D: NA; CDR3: CASSSPRDKDNEQFF; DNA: TGTGCCAGCAGCTCCCCCCGGGACAAAGACAATGAGCAGTTCTTC
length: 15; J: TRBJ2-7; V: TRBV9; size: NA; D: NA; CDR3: CASSAYGEFGYEQYF; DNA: TGTGCCAGCAGCGCATACGGGGAGTTCGGCTACGAGCAGTACTTC
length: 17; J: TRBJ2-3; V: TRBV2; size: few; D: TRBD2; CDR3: CASSDPSSGDSTDTQYF; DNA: TGTGCCAGCAGCGACCCTTCTAGCGGGGACAGCACAGATACGCAGTATTTT
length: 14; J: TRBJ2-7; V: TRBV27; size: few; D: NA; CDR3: CASSNRDEFYEQYF; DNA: TGTGCCAGCAGTAACCGGGACGAGTTCTACGAGCAGTACTTC
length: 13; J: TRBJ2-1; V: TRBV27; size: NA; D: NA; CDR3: CASQLGSYNEQFF; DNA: TGTGCCAGCCAACTGGGATCCTACAATGAGCAGTTCTTC
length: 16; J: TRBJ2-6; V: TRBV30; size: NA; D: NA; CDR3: CAWSVVGTVGANVLTF; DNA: TGTGCCTGGAGTGTGGTGGGGACGGTGGGGGCCAACGTCCTGACTTTC
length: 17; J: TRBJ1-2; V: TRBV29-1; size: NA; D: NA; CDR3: CSVNSFLRQRKNYGYTF; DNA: TGCAGCGTTAATTCTTTCCTAAGACAGAGGAAAAACTATGGCTACACCTTC
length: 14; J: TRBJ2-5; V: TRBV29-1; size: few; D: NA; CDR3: CSVEPAGAQETQYF; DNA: TGCAGCGTAGAACCCGCAGGGGCCCAAGAGACCCAGTACTTC
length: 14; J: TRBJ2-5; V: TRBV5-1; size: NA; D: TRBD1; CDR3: CASSSGQGEETQYF; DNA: TGCGCCAGCAGCTCGGGACAGGGGGAAGAGACCCAGTACTTC
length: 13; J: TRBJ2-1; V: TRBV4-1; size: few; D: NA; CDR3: CASSPRGEDEQFF; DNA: TGCGCCAGCAGCCCCAGGGGAGAGGATGAGCAGTTCTTC
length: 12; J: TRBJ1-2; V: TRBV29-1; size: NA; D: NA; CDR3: CSVVDLDYGYTF; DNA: TGCAGCGTTGTAGATTTAGACTATGGCTACACCTTC
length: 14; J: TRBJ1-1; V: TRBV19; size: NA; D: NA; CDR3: CASSIGLGGTEAFF; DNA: TGTGCCAGTAGTATAGGTCTCGGGGGAACTGAAGCTTTCTTT
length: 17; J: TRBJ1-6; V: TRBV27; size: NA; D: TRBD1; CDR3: CASSPIGQGLYNSPLHF; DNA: TGTGCCAGCAGCCCAATCGGACAGGGGCTCTATAATTCACCCCTCCACTTT
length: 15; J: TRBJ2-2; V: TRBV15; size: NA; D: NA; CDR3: CATSRTGEGSGELFF; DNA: TGTGCCACCAGCAGGACAGGAGAAGGGTCCGGGGAGCTGTTTTTT
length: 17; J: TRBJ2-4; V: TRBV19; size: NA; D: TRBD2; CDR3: CASSMLAGELAKNIQYF; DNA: TGTGCCAGTAGTATGCTAGCGGGGGAATTAGCCAAAAACATTCAGTACTTC
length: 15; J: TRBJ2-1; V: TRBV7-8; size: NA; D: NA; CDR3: CASSFPRGTHNEQFF; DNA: TGTGCCAGCAGCTTCCCCCGGGGGACCCACAATGAGCAGTTCTTC
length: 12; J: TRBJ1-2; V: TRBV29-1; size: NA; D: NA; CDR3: CSVLKGSGGYTF; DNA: TGCAGCGTCCTTAAGGGCTCTGGTGGCTACACCTTC
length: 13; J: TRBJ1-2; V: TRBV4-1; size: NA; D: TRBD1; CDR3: CASSQVAGGGYTF; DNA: TGCGCCAGCAGCCAAGTCGCAGGGGGAGGCTACACCTTC
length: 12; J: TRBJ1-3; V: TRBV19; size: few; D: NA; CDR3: CASSQNGNTIYF; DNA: TGTGCCAGTAGCCAGAATGGAAACACCATATATTTT
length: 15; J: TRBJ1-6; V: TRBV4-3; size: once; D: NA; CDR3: CASSQDRGGNSPLHF; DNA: TGCGCCAGCAGCCAGGACCGGGGCGGAAATTCACCCCTCCACTTT
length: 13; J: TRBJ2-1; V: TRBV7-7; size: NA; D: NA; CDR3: CASSLSLGGEQFF; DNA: TGTGCCAGCAGCTTATCACTTGGTGGTGAGCAGTTCTTC
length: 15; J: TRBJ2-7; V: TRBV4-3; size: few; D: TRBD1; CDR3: CASSQGTGSTYEQYF; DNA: TGCGCCAGCAGCCAAGGGACAGGGAGTACCTACGAGCAGTACTTC
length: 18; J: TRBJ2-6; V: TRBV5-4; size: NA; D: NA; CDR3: CASSPGSGRTSGANVLTF; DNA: TGTGCCAGCAGCCCGGGGTCGGGTAGAACCTCTGGGGCCAACGTCCTGACTTTC
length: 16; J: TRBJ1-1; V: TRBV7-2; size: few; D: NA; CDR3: CASSQETEAWGTEAFF; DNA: TGTGCCAGCAGCCAAGAGACTGAAGCATGGGGCACTGAAGCTTTCTTT
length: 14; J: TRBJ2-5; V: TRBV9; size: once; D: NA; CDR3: CASSVASPGETQYF; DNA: TGTGCCAGCAGCGTAGCGAGCCCGGGGGAGACCCAGTACTTC
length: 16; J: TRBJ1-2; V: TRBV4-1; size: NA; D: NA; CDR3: CASSPIPIGRNYGYTF; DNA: TGCGCCAGCAGCCCAATCCCCATAGGACGGAACTATGGCTACACCTTC
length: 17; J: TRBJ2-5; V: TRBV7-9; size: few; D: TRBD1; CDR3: CASSFRGLRDFQETQYF; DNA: TGTGCCAGCAGCTTCAGGGGGCTGAGGGATTTTCAAGAGACCCAGTACTTC
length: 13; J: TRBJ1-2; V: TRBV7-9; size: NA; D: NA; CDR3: CASSLGDGHGYTF; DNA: TGTGCCAGCAGCTTAGGGGACGGACATGGCTACACCTTC
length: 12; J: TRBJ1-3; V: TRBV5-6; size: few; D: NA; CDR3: CASSSQAGTIYF; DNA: TGTGCCAGCAGCTCACAGGCTGGGACCATATATTTT
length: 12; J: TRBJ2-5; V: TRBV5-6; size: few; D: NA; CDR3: CASSFGGETQYF; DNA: TGTGCCAGCAGCTTCGGCGGAGAGACCCAGTACTTC
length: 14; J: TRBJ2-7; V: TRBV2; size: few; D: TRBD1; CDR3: CASSVGQGSYEQYF; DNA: TGTGCCAGCAGTGTGGGACAGGGCTCCTACGAGCAGTACTTC
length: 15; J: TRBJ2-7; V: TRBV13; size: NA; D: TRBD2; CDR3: CASSHSGGPTYEQYF; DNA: TGTGCCAGCAGCCACAGCGGGGGACCCACCTACGAGCAGTACTTC
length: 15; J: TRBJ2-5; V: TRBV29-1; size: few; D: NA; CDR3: CSVRREDTGPETQYF; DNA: TGCAGCGTCCGACGGGAAGATACGGGTCCAGAGACCCAGTACTTC
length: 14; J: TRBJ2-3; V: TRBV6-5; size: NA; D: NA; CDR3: CASSLGGPTDTQYF; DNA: TGTGCCAGCAGTTTGGGAGGACCCACAGATACGCAGTATTTT
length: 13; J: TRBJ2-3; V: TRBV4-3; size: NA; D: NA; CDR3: CASSQGQGDTQYF; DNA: TGCGCCAGCAGCCAAGGCCAGGGCGATACGCAGTATTTT
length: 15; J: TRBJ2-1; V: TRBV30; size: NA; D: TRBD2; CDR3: CAWSVRLAGGYEQFF; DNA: TGTGCCTGGAGTGTAAGGCTAGCGGGGGGTTATGAGCAGTTCTTC
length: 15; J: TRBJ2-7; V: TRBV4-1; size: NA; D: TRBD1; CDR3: CASSQEDRGGYEQYF; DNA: TGCGCCAGCAGCCAAGAGGACAGGGGAGGTTACGAGCAGTACTTC
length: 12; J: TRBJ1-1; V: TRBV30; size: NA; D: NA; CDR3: CAWSWGSAEAFF; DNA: TGTGCCTGGAGTTGGGGTAGCGCTGAAGCTTTCTTT
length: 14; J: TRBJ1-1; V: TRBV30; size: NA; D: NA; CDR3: CAWSLPAWGTEAFF; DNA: TGTGCCTGGAGCCTTCCCGCCTGGGGCACTGAAGCTTTCTTT
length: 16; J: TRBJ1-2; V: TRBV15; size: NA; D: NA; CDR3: CATSREGASLRYGYTF; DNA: TGTGCCACCAGCAGAGAAGGAGCGTCTCTCCGATATGGCTACACCTTC
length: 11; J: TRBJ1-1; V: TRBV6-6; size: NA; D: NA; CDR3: CASSPRVGAFF; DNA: TGTGCCAGCAGCCCCAGGGTGGGGGCTTTCTTT
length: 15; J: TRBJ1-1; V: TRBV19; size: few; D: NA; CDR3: CASSMWDLTNTEAFF; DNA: TGTGCCAGTAGTATGTGGGACCTAACGAACACTGAAGCTTTCTTT
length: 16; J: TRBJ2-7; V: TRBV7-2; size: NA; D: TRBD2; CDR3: CASSQGGGGGSYEQYF; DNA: TGTGCCAGCAGCCAAGGTGGCGGGGGTGGTTCCTACGAGCAGTACTTC
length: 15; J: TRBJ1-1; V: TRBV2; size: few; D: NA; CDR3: CASSGVGASNTEAFF; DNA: TGTGCCAGCAGTGGGGTTGGGGCCTCGAACACTGAAGCTTTCTTT
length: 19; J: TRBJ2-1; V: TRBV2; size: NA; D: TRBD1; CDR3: CASKGDRGHSTWKYNEQFF; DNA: TGTGCCAGCAAGGGGGACAGGGGGCATTCCACTTGGAAGTACAATGAGCAGTTCTTC
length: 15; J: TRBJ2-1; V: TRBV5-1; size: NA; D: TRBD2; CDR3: CASSLSGGAYNEQFF; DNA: TGCGCCAGCAGCCTTAGCGGGGGGGCGTACAATGAGCAGTTCTTC
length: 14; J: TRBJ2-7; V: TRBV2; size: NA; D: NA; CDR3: CASSEEDRGYEQYF; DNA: TGTGCCAGCAGTGAGGAGGATCGGGGCTACGAGCAGTACTTC
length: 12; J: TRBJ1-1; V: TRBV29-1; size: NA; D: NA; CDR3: CSVPRSGTEAFF; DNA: TGCAGCGTTCCTCGCTCGGGCACTGAAGCTTTCTTT
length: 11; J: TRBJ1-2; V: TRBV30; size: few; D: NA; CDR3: CAGREGNGYTF; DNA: TGTGCCGGGAGAGAGGGGAATGGCTACACCTTC